This T cell receptor (beta chain) derives from a study of cytomegalovirus exposure and HLA in healthy donors. Overall study findings and caveats: The authors confirmed in vitro that a few CMV-associated chains were specific for CMV antigens. What was likely a sequencing artifact was a cluster of highly shared sequence variants. Reportedly, a later analysis found an Asian-associated ancestry cluster had fewer N-insertions than the approximately 670-donor mean.

In the case of this clone: What it recognizes is unknown.

In the PCR, 60 Vbeta and 13 Jbeta primers were used. In the original processing: An analysis that came later counted 60 million to 80 million unique TCR beta chains, approximately 10 million shared. Profiling relied on immunoSEQ multiplex PCR, and the TCRdb table lists in-frame clones only, not all of them. V and J calls and clone size come straight from that table; D and trimming were deduced from the DNA. Of around 210,000 clones listed, over 65% were seen once; the top ten hold less than 3.5%. The clonotype comes from a woman aged 25 to 45 in good health and CMV-seronegative. The sample taken for sequencing was PBMCs.

Here the CDR3 DNA reads TGTGCCAGCAGCTCCCGGGACTCCTACACCGGGGAGCTGTTTTTT. This sequence encodes CASSSRDSYTGELFF. The genes are TRBV5-4 and TRBJ2-2, with a tentative D call TRBD2 (6 bases). The CDR3 covers 15 residues. Per the germline V gene, CDR1 is SGHNT and CDR2 is YYREEE (reference sequence). V gave up 3 bases and J gave up 3 bases, with 12 bases separating them.